This T cell receptor beta chain originates from a study of response to subunit inactivated influenza vaccine (dated by TCRdb to 2016 to 2019). The study in broad terms: Deep quantitative T cell receptor repertoire profiling was used in the study to track responses to a trivalent subunit inactivated influenza vaccine. General findings and caveats noted by the study authors: It was suggested by the authors that each seasonal influenza vaccination may recruit only a limited number of new T cells.

The CDR3 sequence holds 20 residues, the cysteine and phenylalanine included. Kept here is only the CDR3 DNA, which spans 60 bases and is read in frame from base 1. From the germline V gene, CDR1 is SGHAT and CDR2 is FQNNGV. At the junction V is shortened by 5 bases and J by 9 bases; bases outside the gene matches: 24. The library came from RT-PCR. Sequenced using an Illumina HiSeq 2500. Using fastp trimming at Q25 and MiXCR clonotype assembly, TCRdb reanalyzed the public sequencing data and kept in-frame beta chains. Merged by CDR3 protein, the rows form single entries marked with the most common genes and DNA. Within this sample are 500,000 to 600,000 distinct CDR3 sequences, with about 10% of them counted one time only. The ten largest clonotypes hold 11% of the sample. This clonotype was seen a few times. The target of this receptor is not known. Per-base quality was not reported, and no clone a single base away is much larger than it.

These same records also appear under a second study, on T cells expressing NK-cell markers. The second investigation adds: TCR beta cDNA libraries were prepared using 5'RACE template switching, which introduced a universal primer site and unique molecular identifiers. In sorted CD3+CD56+NKG2C+, CD3+CD56+NKG2C- and CD3+CD56-NKG2C+ T-cell subsets from several donors, TCR beta-chain repertoires were profiled. Most of the eight sequenced donors were HCMV-seropositive and one was HCMV-seronegative. To restrict sorting to alphabetaTCR-expressing T cells, an anti-gammadeltaTCR antibody was added in several experiments. In over five donors, the dominant CD3+CD56+NKG2C+ clonotypes were found to rank among the top 10 CD8+ clonotypes and to make up roughly 1.0-7.5% of CD8+ T cells. Those dominant clonotypes were again the most abundant among CD3+CD56-NKG2C+ cells in several donors, at roughly 25-60.1%. Whether the expanded NKG2C-expressing T cell clones were specific for HCMV antigens remained unclear. All eight donors whose samples were sequenced were randomly selected healthy volunteers, three of them men and five women. A commercial ELISA kit detecting HCMV-specific IgG in serum was used to determine HCMV serostatus. Peripheral blood mononuclear cells were isolated from blood by Ficoll density gradient centrifugation. For several donors, bulk peripheral blood T-cell repertoires were additionally sequenced from unsorted PBMC. Priming for cDNA synthesis came from the TCR beta constant segment, and two successive PCR amplification steps followed. Sequencing of the libraries produced 2 x 150 bp reads on Illumina HiSeq 2000/2500, MiSeq or NextSeq. Reads were demultiplexed and grouped by UMI with MIGEC, and clonotypes were assembled and quantified with MiTCR. To exclude erroneous sequences, only TCR cDNA sequences supported by at least two reads were retained. The tcR package was used for downstream repertoire analysis, and clonotypes were matched between fractions using CDR3 nucleotide sequence together with V segment. VDJmatch was used to annotate antigen specificity against VDJdb, with one amino acid substitution in CDR3 allowed.

Here the chain combines TRBV11-2 and TRBJ2-1, with TRBD2 identical over 11 junction bases. The starting material was PBMCs from blood, obtained on the day of vaccination. The sequence was collected from a man between 50 and 59 years old who received an inactivated influenza vaccine. Donor details come from another sample of the same person, matched by shared clones. The DNA sequence follows: TGTGCCAGCAGCGCCACTAGACCTGTGGGTAGCGGGAGGGCCGCCGGTGAGCAGTTCTTC. Its product reads: CASSATRPVGSGRAAGEQFF.